Below are 18 T cell receptor beta chains sequenced from a single sample in a study of sequential checkpoint blockade in melanoma. The treatment is: randomized to nivolumab then ipilimumab (arm A) or the reverse (arm B). Profiled with immunoSEQ multiplex PCR; TCRdb holds only in-frame clones, not every one. The data hold under 13,000 clones, with 50% to 65% observed a single time. This specimen consisted of CD8+ T cells sorted from blood (inferred from file names), obtained from a patient given nivolumab and ipilimumab in sequence. The receptors were gathered from a human donor with melanoma.

The chain employs TRBV9 and TRBJ2-1, with 12 positions matching TRBD2. This CDR3 is built from 17 residues. Per the germline V gene, CDR1 is SGDLS and CDR2 is YYNGEE. Trimming took 3 bases from V and 6 from J; bases not matched to a gene: 10. CDR3 region: CASSEPRLAGGGNEQFF. DNA of the CDR3: TGTGCCAGCAGCGAGCCCCGGCTAGCGGGAGGGGGCAATGAGCAGTTCTTC.

The chain employs TRBV6-5 and TRBJ2-3, with 7 bases aligning to TRBD1. Looked up from germline, CDR1 is MNHEY and CDR2 is SVGAGI. Unmatched junction bases numbered 0, after V lost 2 bases and J lost 1 base. The CDR3 contains 14 residues. The CDR3 region is CASSYQGGTDTQYF. CDR3 coding DNA: TGTGCCAGCAGTTACCAGGGGGGCACAGATACGCAGTATTTT.

The rearrangement links TRBV7-6 to TRBJ2-1; unclear D gene. Per the germline V gene, CDR1 is SGHVS and CDR2 is FNYEAQ. The CDR3 runs 13 residues. The V end lost 3 bases, the J end lost 5 bases, and 8 bases lay between the germline ends. In nucleotides, the CDR3 is TGTGCCAGCAGCTTCTCAGAAGACAATGAGCAGTTCTTC. Translation gives CASSFSEDNEQFF.

Note on this clone: The junction shows a germline mismatch at one end, possibly a read error. The chain carries TRBV29-1 and TRBJ1-2; D ambiguous. The CDR3 is 14 amino acids. Germline CDR1 reads SQVTM; CDR2 reads ANQGSEA. As DNA, the CDR3 is TGTCAAACCAGCCCGACCGGGGTGGACTATGGCTACACCTTC. Translation: CQTSPTGVDYGYTF.

The chain carries TRBV18 and TRBJ2-7; 12 bases fit TRBD2. Trimming at V came to 6 bases and at J to 4 bases, leaving 7 bases not matched to a gene. The germline V gene has CDR1 KGHSH and CDR2 LQKENI. The CDR3 sequence is 15 residues long. The CDR3 spells CASSQSTSGRYEQYF. The CDR3, as DNA: TGTGCCAGCTCGCAAAGTACTAGCGGGAGGTACGAGCAGTACTTC.

This sequence joins TRBV7-2 and TRBJ2-1; 7 bases are a match to TRBD2. The CDR3 length is 14 residues. The junction had 2 bases not matched to a gene; V was cut back by 3 bases and J by 3 bases. Per the germline V gene, CDR1 is SGHTA and CDR2 is FQGNSA. CDR3 DNA: TGTGCCAGCAGCTTTGGGGGGGTCTACAATGAGCAGTTCTTC. Translating gives CASSFGGVYNEQFF.

This clone was found a few times. The chain recombines TRBV2 with TRBJ2-3; the match to TRBD2 covers 11 bases. CDR1 and CDR2 (germline): SNHLY, FYNNEI. V gave up 6 bases and J gave up 4 bases; unmatched junction bases: 6. The CDR3 spans 15 residues. The DNA for the CDR3 is TGTGCCAGCAGGGGGCTAGCGGGAGGTTCAGATACGCAGTATTTT. It yields the protein CASRGLAGGSDTQYF.

The chain combines TRBV2 with TRBJ2-7; 8 positions match TRBD2. From germline, CDR1 is SNHLY and CDR2 FYNNEI. The V gene end was trimmed by 8 bases and the J gene end by 5 bases; junction bases not matched to a gene: 5. The CDR3 loop spans 12 amino acids. CDR3 coding DNA: TGTGCCAGCCTGAGAGCGGGGGACGAGCAGTACTTC. It codes for CASLRAGDEQYF.

V usage is TRBV30 and J usage is TRBJ2-2, with a tentative D call TRBD1 (5 bases). Per the germline V gene, CDR1 is GTSNPN and CDR2 is SVGIG (reference sequence). CDR3 length equals 13 residues. The ends were cut back, 3 bases at V and 5 bases at J, with 10 bases in the middle. The CDR3 sequence: CAWSVTGTGELFF. The CDR3 DNA reads as TGTGCCTGGAGCGTCACAGGAACCGGGGAGCTGTTTTTT.

This clone was observed once. The chain couples TRBV7-3 to TRBJ1-2; TRBD1 matches at 9 bases. Germline V gene data show CDR1 as SGHTA and CDR2 as FQGTGA. The CDR3 covers 13 residues. Trimming at V came to 2 bases and at J to 7 bases, leaving 2 bases not matched to a gene. This CDR3 reads CASSLGDRVGYTF. As DNA, the CDR3 is TGTGCCAGCAGCTTAGGGGACAGGGTTGGCTACACCTTC.

The chain has TRBV7-9 and TRBJ1-2; D remains unclear. There are 13 residues in the CDR3. Germline CDR1 reads SEHNR; CDR2 reads FQNEAQ (reference sequence). V was clipped by 5 bases and J by 3 bases, with 10 bases between them. The CDR3 sequence: CASSDPEDYGYTF. The CDR3 coding sequence is TGTGCCAGCAGCGACCCAGAGGACTATGGCTACACCTTC.

The V gene is TRBV7-3, the J gene TRBJ2-1; D may be TRBD2 (6 bases). Germline CDR1 and CDR2: SGHTA and FQGTGA. The CDR3 runs 14 residues. The V gene lost 2 bases and the J gene lost 4 bases, with 9 bases spanning the gap. CDR3 region: CASSLSGAYNEQFF. CDR3 bases: TGTGCCAGCAGCTTATCGGGAGCTTACAATGAGCAGTTCTTC.

By its share, this clone is medium-sized. This chain links TRBV30 with TRBJ2-7; a possible D gene is TRBD1 (7 bases). CDR3 size: 14 residues. Germline V gives CDR1 GTSNPN, CDR2 SVGIG (reference sequence). Trimming took 2 bases from V and 6 from J, leaving 17 bases between them. CDR3 loop: CAWSSSTGTFEQYF. As DNA, the CDR3 is TGTGCCTGGAGTTCGTCGACAGGGACTTTCGAGCAGTACTTC.

The CDR3 sequence: CASSLRQGSNGYTF. CDR3 in DNA: TGTGCCAGCAGCTTGAGGCAGGGAAGTAATGGCTACACCTTC. The V call is TRBV5-4, the J call TRBJ1-2, with D possibly matching TRBD1 (5 bases). Germline V lookup: CDR1 SGHNT, CDR2 YYREEE (reference sequence). Deletions cut 1 base from V and 6 bases from J, with 13 bases between. The CDR3 covers 14 residues.

This clone is labeled as medium-sized. CDR3 region: CASSFPLISGNSDTQYF. The DNA for the CDR3 is TGTGCCAGCAGTTTCCCCCTTATTAGCGGGAATTCAGATACGCAGTATTTT. The genes are TRBV28 and TRBJ2-3; 8 nucleotides align to TRBD2. Germline lookup yields CDR1 MDHEN and CDR2 SYDVKM. This CDR3 has 17 amino acids. V lost 3 bases and J lost 4; bases outside the gene matches: 12.

This clone turned up a few times. The chain is built from TRBV9 and TRBJ2-1; 7 positions agree with TRBD1. After removal of 0 bases from V and 0 bases from J, the junction contained 3 bases not matched to a gene. The germline V gene has CDR1 SGDLS and CDR2 YYNGEE. CDR3 length equals 16 residues. CDR3 sequence (DNA): TGTGCCAGCAGCGTAGAGGGGGCGGCCTCCTACAATGAGCAGTTCTTC. Translation gives CASSVEGAASYNEQFF.

This clone was seen a handful of times. Here the CDR3 reads CASSREITGVYGYTF. The CDR3 DNA is TGTGCCAGCAGTCGAGAAATAACAGGGGTTTACGGCTACACCTTC. The J gene is TRBJ1-2, the V gene TRBV4-2, with 7 bases lining up with TRBD1. The ends lost 6 bases at V and 8 bases at J; junction bases unmatched: 15. The germline V gene encodes CDR1 LGHNA and CDR2 YNFKEQ. The CDR3 is made up of 15 amino acids.

This clone was counted between two and nine times. CDR3 sequence reads: CASRRGLAGSDTQYF. The CDR3 DNA is TGTGCCAGCAGGAGAGGTCTAGCGGGATCAGATACGCAGTATTTT. V is TRBV6-5 and J is TRBJ2-3, with 9 nucleotides matching TRBD2. V gave up 6 bases and J gave up 4 bases; unmatched junction bases: 8. Germline CDR1 is MNHEY and CDR2 is SVGAGI. The CDR3 is made up of 15 amino acids.